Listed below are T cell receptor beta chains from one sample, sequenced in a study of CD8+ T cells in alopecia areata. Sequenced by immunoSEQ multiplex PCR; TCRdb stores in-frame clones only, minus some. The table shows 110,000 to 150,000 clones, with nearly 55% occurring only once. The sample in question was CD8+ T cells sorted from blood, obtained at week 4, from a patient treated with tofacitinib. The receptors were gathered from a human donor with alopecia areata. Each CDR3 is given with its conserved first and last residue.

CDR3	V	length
CASSGQGPPSTDTQYF	TRBV6-1	16
CASSDGGGTEAFF	TRBV6-1	13
CATSSRDSFYEQYF	TRBV15	14
CASSIGQPLQHF	TRBV19	12
CASSLWGEGNQPQHF	TRBV5-8	15
CASSVAGTVNEQFF	TRBV9	14
CASSNLGQGNEQYF	TRBV27	14
CASSPRGEAQPQHF	TRBV7-9	14
CSVDFGQGNTEAFF	TRBV29-1	14
CAWKAGVKETQYF	TRBV30	13
CASSSWDIPPTDTQYF	TRBV7-9	16
CASSLSGTGGRVTQYF	TRBV5-4	16
CASSQLLSGEQYF	TRBV4-1	13
CASSWVGAYNEQFF	TRBV27	14
CASSDTGYGYTF	TRBV25-1	12
CASSSGTSWETQYF	TRBV6-5	14
CAWSVPRLGSNQPQHF	TRBV30	16
CASSQEGIQYF	TRBV5-6	11
CATGLAGANNEQFF	TRBV15	14
CASSFGLTGDQPQHF	TRBV7-6	15
CASSQVTDTYEQYF	TRBV4-3	14
CASSDSTSGDYNEQFF	TRBV6-4	16
CASSLVGGPNEQFF	TRBV5-4	14
CASDRGQTGELFF	TRBV5-4	13
CASSPSGSDTEAFF	TRBV13	14
CASSFGTDTQYF	TRBV7-9	12
CASSVPDSTDTQYF	TRBV5-1	14
CSVEDRAVHDTQYF	TRBV29-1	14
CASSPSGTGAYEQYF	TRBV6-5	15
CASSELGQGYEQYF	TRBV6-6	14
CASWGTGGFEGYTF	TRBV7-9	14
CASSQADRLYGYTF	TRBV4-1	14
CASSPQDRGSNQPQHF	TRBV14	16
CSVERGGSETQYF	TRBV29-1	13
CASSHQGGGYGYTF	TRBV11-2	14
CASSKSSRYEQYF	TRBV13	13
CASSFSEQFF	TRBV11-2	10
CASSLVLASGGGNEQFF	TRBV27	17
CASSPPGRLNTEAFF	TRBV5-4	15
CSVAGDTGELFF	TRBV29-1	12
CSVVTPQGSYEQYF	TRBV29-1	14
CASSYGTVNTGELFF	TRBV6-5	15
CASSRGGDGYTF	TRBV4-2	12
CASSYTGVNTEAFF	TRBV6-5	14
CASSTSGTGDVYEQYF	TRBV5-6	16
CASSLEGGFPDTQYF	TRBV5-1	15
CSAGLAGWGEQFF	TRBV29-1	13
CASSGAYEQYF	TRBV25-1	11
CASSLLASGGETQYF	TRBV11-2	15
CASNRGMGLNSPLHF	TRBV4-1	15
CASSEGVNYNEQFF	TRBV2	14
CAISVGERPNTGELFF	TRBV10-3	16
CAWSVLGPNQPQHF	TRBV30	14
CASSVQDRGVNSPLHF	TRBV9	16
CASSVAGGSYEQYF	TRBV6-5	14